A single TCR beta chain is shown here with its context. This sample is drawn from a study of blood T cell repertoires in COVID-19. Study-wide background: From the United States, Italy and Spain came samples of acute and convalescent COVID-19. Sample material is recorded as cDNA or gDNA derived from T cells, B-cell-depleted T cells, or PBMCs.

Authors' methods: Nucleated cell counts were estimated from reference gene primer amplification. Measured with immunoSEQ multiplex PCR; TCRdb has only the in-frame clones, and not every one. V, J and clone size reflect that table, while D and trimming were determined from the DNA. The sample lists fewer than 600,000 clones, approximately 89% seen once, with around 0.92% in the top ten. CDR1 and CDR2 (germline): SGHNT, YENEEA. V was pared by 5 bases and J by 3 bases, with 23 bases between. The CDR3 runs 17 residues. The receptor's source is a man aged 18 to 35 with COVID-19, enrolled during active disease. This rearrangement joins TRBV11-3 to TRBJ2-7, with a possible D match to TRBD1 (6 bases). Sequences were obtained from peripheral blood. The CDR3 loop reads CASSTRSTTQGGYEQYF. CDR3 DNA: TGTGCCAGCAGCACCCGTTCGACCACACAAGGGGGCTACGAGCAGTACTTC.